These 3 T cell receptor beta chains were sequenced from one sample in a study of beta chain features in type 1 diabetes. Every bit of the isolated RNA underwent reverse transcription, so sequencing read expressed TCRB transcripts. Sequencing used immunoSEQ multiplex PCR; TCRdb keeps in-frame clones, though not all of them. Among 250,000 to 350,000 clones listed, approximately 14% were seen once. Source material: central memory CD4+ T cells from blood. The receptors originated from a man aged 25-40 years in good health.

This chain's CDR3 is CASSQELGLAGSTDTQYF. CDR3 DNA sequence: TGCGCCAGCAGCCAAGAATTAGGACTAGCGGGCTCGACAGATACGCAGTATTTT. The chain joins TRBV4-3 to TRBJ2-3; TRBD2 matches at 11 bases. Germline values: CDR1 LGHNA, CDR2 YSLEER. This CDR3 contains 18 residues. V was pared by 0 bases and J by 3 bases, with 8 bases of the junction left unmatched.

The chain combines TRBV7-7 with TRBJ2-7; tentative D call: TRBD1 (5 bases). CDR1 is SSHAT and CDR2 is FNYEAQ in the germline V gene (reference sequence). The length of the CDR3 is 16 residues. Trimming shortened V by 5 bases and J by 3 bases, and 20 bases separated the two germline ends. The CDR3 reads CASSRTGLTDRYEQYF. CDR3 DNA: TGTGCCAGCAGCCGAACTGGGTTGACAGACCGCTACGAGCAGTACTTC.

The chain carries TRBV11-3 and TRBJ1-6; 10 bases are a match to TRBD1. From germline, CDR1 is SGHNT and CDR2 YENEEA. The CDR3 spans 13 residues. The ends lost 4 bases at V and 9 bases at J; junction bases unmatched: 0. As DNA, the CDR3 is TGTGCCAGCAGCTGGGACAGGGGTTCACCCCTCCACTTT. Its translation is CASSWDRGSPLHF.